This T cell receptor beta chain was sequenced for a study of cytomegalovirus exposure and HLA in healthy donors. Study at large: A data release that came early held 80 million or so unique TCRs from HLA-typed donors.

Vbeta (60) and Jbeta (13) primers were used in the PCR. Assay: immunoSEQ multiplex PCR; the TCRdb copy retains only in-frame clones and omits some. The table lists more than 110,000 clones, more than 65% of them singletons. Comment on this clone: The target antigen is unknown.

Study-level results: Prior analysis indicated that the majority of TCR beta V segments exhibited productivity approximately 87% or approximately 30% of the time.

The CDR3 extends over 15 amino acids. The V and J ends lost 7 bases and 1 base respectively, with 15 bases between them. CDR1 is SNHLY, CDR2 FYNNEI, per germline. This receptor was obtained from a woman under 40 in good health and CMV-seronegative. Sequencing used PBMCs. The rearrangement uses TRBV2 and TRBJ2-3; no definite D call. This CDR3 reads CASKLASSRTDTQYF. CDR3 coding DNA: TGTGCCAGCAAATTGGCTAGTTCTCGCACAGATACGCAGTATTTT.